This entry is about one TCR beta chain. The source of the sample is a study of blood T cell repertoires in COVID-19. Study details: COVID-19 samples, acute and convalescent, were from the United States, Italy and Spain. The analysed material was cDNA or gDNA that came from T cells, B-cell-depleted T cells, or PBMCs.

Per the study methods: Amplification with reference gene primers provided the estimates of nucleated cell counts. TCRdb's table, derived via immunoSEQ multiplex PCR, lists solely in-frame clones and lacks some. Clone size and the V and J calls come from that table; the DNA yielded D and trimming. The profile shows under 85,000 clones, around 90% of them singletons. CDR1 and CDR2 from the germline V gene are LGHNA and YSLEER. The V segment lost 4 bases and the J segment 8 bases; nucleotides outside the gene matches: 8. The CDR3 runs 15 residues. This receptor was identified in a man aged 70-80 years with acute or convalescent COVID-19. This chain uses TRBV4-3 with TRBJ1-4, with TRBD1 matching 9 bases. Sequences were obtained from peripheral blood. The CDR3 DNA follows: TGCGCCAGCAGCCGCTACAGGGGGCCAGGAGAAAAACTGTTTTTT. Protein: CASSRYRGPGEKLFF.